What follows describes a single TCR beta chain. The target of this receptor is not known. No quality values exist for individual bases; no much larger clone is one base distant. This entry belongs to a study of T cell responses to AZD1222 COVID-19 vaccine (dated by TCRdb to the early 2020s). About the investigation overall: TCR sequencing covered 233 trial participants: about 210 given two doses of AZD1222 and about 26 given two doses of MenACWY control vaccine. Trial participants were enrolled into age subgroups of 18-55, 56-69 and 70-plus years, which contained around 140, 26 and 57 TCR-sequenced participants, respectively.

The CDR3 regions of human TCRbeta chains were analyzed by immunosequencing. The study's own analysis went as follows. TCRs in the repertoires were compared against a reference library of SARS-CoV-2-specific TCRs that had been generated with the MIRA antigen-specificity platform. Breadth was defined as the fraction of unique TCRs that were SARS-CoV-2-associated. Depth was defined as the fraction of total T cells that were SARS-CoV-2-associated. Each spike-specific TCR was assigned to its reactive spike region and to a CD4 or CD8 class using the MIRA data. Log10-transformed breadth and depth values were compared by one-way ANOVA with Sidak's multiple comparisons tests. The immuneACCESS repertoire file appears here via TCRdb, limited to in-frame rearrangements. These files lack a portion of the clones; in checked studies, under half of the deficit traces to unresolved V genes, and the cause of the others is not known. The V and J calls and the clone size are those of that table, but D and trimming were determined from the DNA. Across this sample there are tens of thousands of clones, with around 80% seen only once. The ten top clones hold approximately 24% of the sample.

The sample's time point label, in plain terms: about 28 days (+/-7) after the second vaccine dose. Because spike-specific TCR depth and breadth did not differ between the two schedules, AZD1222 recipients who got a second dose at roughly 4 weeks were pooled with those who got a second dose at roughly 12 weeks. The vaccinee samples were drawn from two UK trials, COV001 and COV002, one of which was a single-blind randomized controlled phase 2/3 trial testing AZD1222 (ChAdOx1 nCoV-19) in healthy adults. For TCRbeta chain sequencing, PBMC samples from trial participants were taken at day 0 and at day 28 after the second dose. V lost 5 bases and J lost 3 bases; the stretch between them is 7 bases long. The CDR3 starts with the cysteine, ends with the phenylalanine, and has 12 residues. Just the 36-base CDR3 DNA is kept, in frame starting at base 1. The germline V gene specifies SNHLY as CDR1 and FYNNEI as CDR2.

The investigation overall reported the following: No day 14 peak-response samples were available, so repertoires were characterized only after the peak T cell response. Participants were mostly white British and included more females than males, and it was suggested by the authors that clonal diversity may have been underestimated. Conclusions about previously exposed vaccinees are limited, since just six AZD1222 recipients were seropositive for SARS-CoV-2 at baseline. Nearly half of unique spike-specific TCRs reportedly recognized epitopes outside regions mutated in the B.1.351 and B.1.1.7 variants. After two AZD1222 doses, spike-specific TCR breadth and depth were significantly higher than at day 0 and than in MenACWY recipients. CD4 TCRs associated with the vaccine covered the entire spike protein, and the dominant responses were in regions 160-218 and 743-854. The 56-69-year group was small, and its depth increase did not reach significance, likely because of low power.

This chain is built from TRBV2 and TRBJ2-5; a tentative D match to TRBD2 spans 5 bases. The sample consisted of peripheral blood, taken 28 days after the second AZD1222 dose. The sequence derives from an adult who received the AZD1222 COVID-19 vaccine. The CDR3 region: CASSPREETQYF. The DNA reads TGTGCCAGCAGTCCGCGGGAAGAGACCCAGTACTTC.